A single sample gave rise to the 8 T cell receptor beta chains below, sequenced in a study of T cell responses to AZD1222 COVID-19 vaccine. The method was immunoSEQ multiplex PCR; TCRdb's version includes in-frame clones alone and lacks a portion of them. The sample holds under 150,000 clones; 85% to 95% are singletons and the top ten take about 3%. The material was peripheral blood, obtained on day 0 of AZD1222 vaccination. These receptors came from an adult in good health.

V and J are TRBV7-3 and TRBJ1-1; no definite D call. V was shortened by 8 bases and J by 0 bases, with 10 bases between the two germline ends. Germline-derived CDR1 and CDR2 are SGHTA and FQGTGA. This CDR3 region has 13 residues. In DNA, the CDR3 is TGTGCCAGCTCTAGGGAGATGAACACTGAAGCTTTCTTT. This translates into CASSREMNTEAFF.

The rearrangement uses TRBV19 and TRBJ2-7; D not resolved. This CDR3 spans 12 amino acids. With 5 bases removed from V and 2 bases from J, the gap between germline ends came to 7 bases. Germline V gene sequence: CDR1 LNHDA, CDR2 SQIVND (reference sequence). CDR3 sequence reads: CASSVGAYEQYF. In nucleotides, the CDR3 is TGTGCCAGTAGTGTTGGGGCCTACGAGCAGTACTTC.

The chain employs TRBV27 and TRBJ2-3; 7 nucleotides align to TRBD2. Germline V gene lookup returns CDR1 MNHEY and CDR2 SMNVEV (reference sequence). The CDR3 has 16 amino acids. Losses at the gene ends were 5 bases for V and 3 bases for J; bases not matched to a gene: 11. For the CDR3, the DNA is TGTGCCAGCAGTCCCCCCAGGGAGGGGAGAACAGATACGCAGTATTTT. This codes for CASSPPREGRTDTQYF.

CDR3 sequence (DNA): TGTGCCAGCAGCGTAGTGACAGATACGCAGTATTTT. Amino acids: CASSVVTDTQYF. The V gene is TRBV9, the J gene TRBJ2-3; D gene ambiguous. The CDR3 has 12 amino acids. Trimming shortened V by 0 bases and J by 3 bases, and 2 bases separated the two germline ends. Germline V lookup: CDR1 SGDLS, CDR2 YYNGEE. Full variable domain (rest looked up from reference TRBV9 and TRBJ2-3): DSGVTQTPKHLITATGQRVTLRCSPRSGDLSVYWYQQSLDQGLQFLIQYYNGEERAKGNILERFSAQQFPDLHSELNLSSLELGDSALYFCASSVVTDTQYFGPGTRLTVL.

The chain joins TRBV3-1 (or the pseudogene TRBV3-2) to TRBJ2-1; tentatively, D is TRBD2 (5 bases). The CDR3 is 13 amino acids. V was shortened by 1 base and J by 4 bases, with 5 bases between the two germline ends. In germline, CDR1 is LGHDT, CDR2 YNNKEL (reference sequence). This CDR3 reads CASSQGGYNEQFF. Written as DNA, the CDR3 is TGTGCCAGCAGCCAAGGAGGGTACAATGAGCAGTTCTTC.

The V gene is TRBV6-4, the J gene TRBJ1-3; D may be TRBD1 (5 bases). Per germline, CDR1 MRHNA and CDR2 SNTAGT. V lost 6 bases and J lost 2, with 14 bases in between. This CDR3 contains 15 residues. Here the CDR3 DNA reads TGTGCCAGCAGCCCGACAGCTTTAGCTGGAAACACCATATATTTT. Encoded protein: CASSPTALAGNTIYF.

The gene calls are TRBV19 and TRBJ1-2, with D uncertain. The ends were cut back, 6 bases at V and 10 bases at J, with 15 bases in the middle. Germline values: CDR1 LNHDA, CDR2 SQIVND (reference sequence). The CDR3 is 12 amino acids. The CDR3 here is CASRSPAGHYTF. The CDR3 DNA reads as TGTGCCAGTAGGTCCCCCGCGGGTCACTACACCTTC.

This chain joins TRBV24-1 and TRBJ2-3; D gene ambiguous. CDR1 is KGHDR, CDR2 SFDVKD, per germline. The CDR3 spans 14 residues. The V gene lost 3 bases and the J gene lost 4 bases, with 10 bases spanning the gap. The CDR3 sequence: CATSDPFFADTQYF. CDR3 DNA: TGTGCCACCAGTGATCCTTTCTTTGCAGATACGCAGTATTTT.